This T cell receptor (beta chain) was obtained from a study of early stage breast cancer tumors. This clone was counted a single time. Measured with immunoSEQ multiplex PCR; TCRdb has only the in-frame clones, and not every one. The sample carries fewer than 50,000 clones, about 78% recorded once. Germline V lookup: CDR1 SGDLS, CDR2 YYNGEE. The V end lost 0 bases, the J end lost 1 base, and 4 bases lay between the germline ends. The CDR3 length is 14 residues. V is TRBV9 and J is TRBJ2-2; no definite D call. The clonotype comes from a person aged 45-60 years with breast cancer. Sample: blood. CDR3 region: CASSVAWNTGELFF. The CDR3 DNA reads TGTGCCAGCAGCGTAGCCTGGAACACCGGGGAGCTGTTTTTT.